Each of the 26 T cell receptor beta chains below was sequenced from the same sample in a study of blood T cell repertoires in COVID-19. Using immunoSEQ multiplex PCR, the repertoire was profiled, and TCRdb retains in-frame clones only, with some absent. Among more than 13,000 clones, roughly 88% were seen once, and the ten largest hold more than 7%. Sequencing input: peripheral blood. The receptors come from a human donor in a cohort sampled during active COVID-19.

This clone is a singleton in its sample. This sequence joins TRBV7-8 and TRBJ2-7, with TRBD1 matching over 9 bases. Germline V CDR1 and CDR2: SGHVS, FQNEAQ. The CDR3 is 15 amino acids. Trimming at V came to 4 bases and at J to 6 bases, leaving 10 bases not matched to a gene. The CDR3 coding sequence is TGTGCCAGCAGCTCCTCCGGGACAGGGATCGGCGAGCAGTACTTC. Protein sequence: CASSSSGTGIGEQYF.

V gene TRBV7-2 combines with J gene TRBJ1-5; a weak D match, TRBD1 (6 bases). The CDR3 is 13 residues long. Trimming stripped 2 bases from V and 6 bases from J, with 8 bases between. In germline, CDR1 is SGHTA, CDR2 FQGNSA. For the CDR3, the DNA is TGTGCCAGCAGCTTAAACAGGGTTCAGCCCCAGCATTTT. The encoded protein is CASSLNRVQPQHF.

The chain links TRBV10-2 to TRBJ2-3, with 10 bases aligning to TRBD2. Trimming cost V 11 bases and J 3 bases; bases outside gene matches: 14. Germline V gene data show CDR1 as WSHSY and CDR2 as SAAADI. The CDR3 is 16 residues long. CDR3 protein: CACRASGSQRTDTQYF. CDR3 in DNA: TGCGCCTGTCGGGCTAGCGGGAGCCAACGTACAGATACGCAGTATTTT.

The rearrangement links TRBV20-1 to TRBJ1-3; tentatively, D is TRBD1 (5 bases). Germline V CDR1 and CDR2: DFQATT, SNEGSKA (reference sequence). Trimming removed 3 bases at V and 1 base at J, with 13 bases between. CDR3 length: 15 residues. The CDR3 loop reads CSASWRGGSGNTIYF. CDR3 nucleotide sequence: TGCAGTGCTAGTTGGAGGGGAGGATCTGGAAACACCATATATTTT.

This chain joins TRBV5-4 and TRBJ1-5, with D perhaps TRBD1 (5 bases). CDR1 and CDR2 (germline): SGHNT, YYREEE (reference sequence). Trimming shortened V by 2 bases and J by 2 bases, and 8 bases separated the two germline ends. The CDR3 runs 14 residues. The CDR3 DNA follows: TGTGCCAGCAGCTTAGGAGGGGGCAATCAGCCCCAGCATTTT. This translates into CASSLGGGNQPQHF.

The V gene is TRBV18, the J gene TRBJ1-2, with TRBD1 as a possible D gene (6 bases). Germline CDR1 KGHSH, CDR2 LQKENI. The CDR3 is 14 amino acids. V lost 6 bases and J 6 bases, leaving 17 bases between the germline ends. The DNA of the CDR3 is TGTGCCAGCTCGCACGACAGGTACAGGGATGGCTACACCTTC. Its protein product is CASSHDRYRDGYTF. The variable domain in full, completed from reference TRBV18 and TRBJ1-2, reads NAGVMQNPRHLVRRRGQEARLRCSPMKGHSHVYWYRQLPEEGLKFMVYLQKENIIDESGMPKERFSAEFPKEGPSILRIQQVVRGDSAAYFCASSHDRYRDGYTFGSGTRLTVV.

V usage is TRBV28 and J usage is TRBJ2-7, with D perhaps matching TRBD1 (7 bases). Germline CDR1 MDHEN, CDR2 SYDVKM. The V end lost 7 bases, the J end lost 7 bases, and 14 bases lay between the germline ends. The CDR3 loop spans 12 amino acids. The CDR3, as DNA: TGTGCCAGCAACACAGGGGCGGGGGAGCAGTACTTC. As protein: CASNTGAGEQYF. Combining the CDR3 with reference TRBV28 and TRBJ2-7 gives the whole variable domain DVKVTQSSRYLVKRTGEKVFLECVQDMDHENMFWYRQDPGLGLRLIYFSYDVKMKEKGDIPEGYSVSREKKERFSLILESASTNQTSMYLCASNTGAGEQYFGPGTRLTVT.

The CDR3 is CASSPARERGATDTQYF. The CDR3 DNA reads TGTGCCAGCAGCCCGGCGCGGGAGCGGGGGGCAACAGATACGCAGTATTTT. This chain joins TRBV5-5 and TRBJ2-3, with 9 bases identical to TRBD2. Germline V gives CDR1 SGHKS, CDR2 YYEKEE (reference sequence). J was trimmed by 3 bases and V by 4 bases; bases with no gene match: 12. CDR3 length: 17 residues.

The chain uses TRBV4-1 and TRBJ2-1; 7 bases agree with TRBD2. Losses at the gene ends were 3 bases for V and 1 base for J; bases not matched to a gene: 6. Germline-derived CDR1 and CDR2 are MGHRA and YSYEKL. CDR3 size: 16 residues. The CDR3 coding sequence is TGCGCCAGCAGCCATAATCCTAGCGGATCCTACAATGAGCAGTTCTTC. This codes for CASSHNPSGSYNEQFF.

CDR3 in amino acids: CSVLDRGNTEAFF. CDR3 in DNA: TGCAGCGTCTTGGACAGGGGGAACACTGAAGCTTTCTTT. The chain joins TRBV29-1 to TRBJ1-1, with 9 bases identical to TRBD1. Germline-derived CDR1 and CDR2 are SQVTM and ANQGSEA. The CDR3 has 13 residues. After removal of 6 bases from V and 1 base from J, the junction contained 3 bases not matched to a gene. Based on the CDR3 plus reference TRBV29-1 and TRBJ1-1, the full variable domain is SAVISQKPSRDICQRGTSLTIQCQVDSQVTMMFWYRQQPGQSLTLIATANQGSEATYESGFVIDKFPISRPNLTFSTLTVSNMSPEDSSIYLCSVLDRGNTEAFFGQGTRLTVV.

This chain joins TRBV5-1 and TRBJ1-6, with TRBD1 matching 10 bases. This CDR3 has 16 amino acids. V lost 3 bases to trimming and J lost 10 bases; unmatched junction nucleotides: 10. Germline V CDR1 and CDR2: SGHRS, YFSETQ. The DNA of the CDR3 is TGCGCCAGCAGCTGGGGGGCCGGGACAGGGGAGTCACCCCTCCACTTT. Translation gives CASSWGAGTGESPLHF.

This chain uses TRBV5-8 with TRBJ1-1; tentatively, D is TRBD1 (5 bases). Trimming took 1 base from V and 5 from J, leaving 12 bases between them. Germline lookup yields CDR1 SGHTS and CDR2 YDEGEE. This CDR3 is 14 amino acids long. CDR3 sequence: CASSLWDSRTEAFF. In DNA, the CDR3 is TGTGCCAGCAGCTTGTGGGACTCCCGGACTGAAGCTTTCTTT.

The sample holds one count of this clone. The chain employs TRBV19 and TRBJ2-7, with D unclear. Germline-derived CDR1 and CDR2 are LNHDA and SQIVND (reference sequence). V gave up 3 bases and J gave up 2 bases, with 5 bases separating them. The CDR3 runs 12 residues. The DNA of the CDR3 is TGTGCCAGTAGTATTCATCCCTACGAGCAGTACTTC. This gives the protein CASSIHPYEQYF. The variable domain in full, completed from reference TRBV19 and TRBJ2-7, reads DGGITQSPKYLFRKEGQNVTLSCEQNLNHDAMYWYRQDPGQGLRLIYYSQIVNDFQKGDIAEGYSVSREKKESFPLTVTSAQKNPTAFYLCASSIHPYEQYFGPGTRLTVT.

In DNA, the CDR3 is TGTGCCAGCAGCGGGAGACAGGGTCTCTACGAGCAGTACTTC. It specifies CASSGRQGLYEQYF. V usage is TRBV9 and J usage is TRBJ2-7; 7 nucleotides match TRBD1. The V and J ends lost 3 bases and 3 bases, in that order; junction bases with no gene match: 6. Germline V gene data show CDR1 as SGDLS and CDR2 as YYNGEE. This CDR3 comprises 14 residues. The entire variable domain, with the rest obtained from reference TRBV9 and TRBJ2-7, is as follows: DSGVTQTPKHLITATGQRVTLRCSPRSGDLSVYWYQQSLDQGLQFLIQYYNGEERAKGNILERFSAQQFPDLHSELNLSSLELGDSALYFCASSGRQGLYEQYFGPGTRLTVT.

This chain connects TRBV9 to TRBJ2-1; 7 bases map to TRBD2. The CDR3 has 15 amino acids. J gave up 8 bases and V 3 bases, and 11 bases lay outside the gene matches. CDR1 is SGDLS and CDR2 is YYNGEE in the germline V gene. CDR3 in DNA: TGTGCCAGCAGCGGTTACGGGGCAGCGGGGCATGAGCAGTTCTTC. Translated, it gives CASSGYGAAGHEQFF.

The rearrangement uses TRBV6-5 and TRBJ1-2, with a tentative D call TRBD1 (6 bases). The length of the CDR3 is 14 residues. Germline V lookup: CDR1 MNHEY, CDR2 SVGAGI. Trimming left V 0 bases short and J 2 bases short, with 7 bases between. The CDR3 spells CASSYSTGNYGYTF. The CDR3 DNA follows: TGTGCCAGCAGTTACTCGACAGGCAACTATGGCTACACCTTC.

J is TRBJ1-2 and V is TRBV9; 12 bases map to TRBD1. CDR1 SGDLS and CDR2 YYNGEE come from the germline V gene. The V and J ends lost 4 bases and 6 bases, in that order; junction bases with no gene match: 16. The CDR3 covers 18 residues. CDR3 sequence reads: CASSPQTGQGARYDGYTF. CDR3 coding DNA: TGTGCCAGCAGCCCCCAAACGGGACAGGGGGCGCGGTACGATGGCTACACCTTC.

The chain has TRBV5-1 and TRBJ2-5; the match to TRBD2 covers 13 bases. The CDR3 loop spans 17 amino acids. V shed 4 bases and J 5 bases; nucleotides not matched to a gene: 11. CDR1 and CDR2 (germline): SGHRS, YFSETQ. The CDR3 nucleotides are TGCGCCAGCAGCCAAGGAGGACTAGCGGGAGTCAGGGAGACCCAGTACTTC. It specifies CASSQGGLAGVRETQYF.

The rearrangement links TRBV25-1 to TRBJ2-1; D is ambiguous. There are 13 residues in the CDR3. V was pared by 3 bases and J by 9 bases, with 12 bases between. CDR1 and CDR2 from the germline V gene are MGHDK and SYGVNS. Here the CDR3 DNA reads TGTGCCAGCAGTGAGGCAGACCGAGGTGAGCAGTTCTTC. Protein sequence: CASSEADRGEQFF.

The V gene is TRBV24-1, the J gene TRBJ1-6; no definite D call. The V gene's germline CDR1 is KGHDR and CDR2 SFDVKD. V was clipped by 9 bases and J by 1 base, with 6 bases between them. The CDR3 sequence is 13 residues long. CDR3: CATAESYNSPLHF. The CDR3 DNA sequence: TGTGCCACCGCTGAGTCCTATAATTCACCCCTCCACTTT.

The chain employs TRBV6-5 and TRBJ2-7, with 11 bases matching TRBD2. Unmatched junction bases numbered 4, after V lost 4 bases and J lost 2 bases. The CDR3 sequence is 15 residues long. CDR1 and CDR2 (germline): MNHEY, SVGAGI. CDR3 coding DNA: TGTGCCAGCAGTTCCTCACTAGCGGGGGCCTACGAGCAGTACTTC. Protein product: CASSSSLAGAYEQYF.

The chain is built from TRBV29-1 and TRBJ2-3; no reliable D call. Trimming removed 3 bases from V and 4 bases from J, with 8 bases in between. There are 12 residues in the CDR3. In germline, CDR1 is SQVTM, CDR2 ANQGSEA. The CDR3 region has the DNA TGCAGCGTTGATGGGCACGCAGATACGCAGTATTTT. Its protein is CSVDGHADTQYF.

The V call is TRBV7-8, the J call TRBJ1-2; 8 nucleotides match TRBD1. This CDR3 has 13 residues. V lost 5 bases and J lost 3; bases outside the gene matches: 2. Germline V gives CDR1 SGHVS, CDR2 FQNEAQ. CDR3 amino acids: CASSPTGDYGYTF. As DNA, the CDR3 is TGTGCCAGCAGCCCGACAGGGGACTATGGCTACACCTTC. The full variable domain, completed using reference TRBV7-8 and TRBJ1-2, is GAGVSQSPRYKVAKRGQDVALRCDPISGHVSLFWYQQALGQGPEFLTYFQNEAQLDKSGLPSDRFFAERPEGSVSTLKIQRTQQEDSAVYLCASSPTGDYGYTFGSGTRLTVV.

The chain joins TRBV28 to TRBJ2-2; possibly TRBD1 for D (5 bases). Trimming removed 7 bases from V and 1 base from J, with 19 bases in between. The germline V gene has CDR1 MDHEN and CDR2 SYDVKM. The length of the CDR3 is 17 residues. This CDR3 is CASKFGRAIRNTGELFF. The CDR3 DNA reads TGTGCCAGCAAATTCGGCAGGGCCATAAGGAACACCGGGGAGCTGTTTTTT.

The chain uses TRBV19 and TRBJ2-7, with a tentative D call TRBD2 (6 bases). Between the trimmed V and J ends, which lost 7 bases and 1 base, there was a span of 11 bases. Germline lookup yields CDR1 LNHDA and CDR2 SQIVND (reference sequence). This CDR3 spans 13 amino acids. CDR3 nucleotides: TGTGCCAGTAACGAAGCGGGTTCCTACGAGCAGTACTTC. Encoded protein: CASNEAGSYEQYF.

This sequence joins TRBV4-1 and TRBJ2-5; TRBD1 might be the D (6 bases). The germline V gene has CDR1 MGHRA and CDR2 YSYEKL. The CDR3 loop spans 15 amino acids. V shed 0 bases and J shed 5 bases, with 13 bases lying between them. CDR3 sequence reads: CASSQEQGGGETQYF. In DNA form, the CDR3 reads TGCGCCAGCAGCCAAGAACAGGGCGGTGGGGAGACCCAGTACTTC.